This TCR beta chain was found in a study of T cells in Graves' hyperthyroidism and ophthalmopathy. Points from the study as a whole: Ophthalmopathy was model-predicted a median roughly 6.5 months pre-onset. Ophthalmopathy was told apart from stable hyperthyroidism by a 13 V-J model.

Diagnosis of hyperthyroidism was new in patients aged 18 to 65, and its duration was under 2 months. Uncontrolled infection, other autoimmune disease, pregnancy or lactation excluded patients. Germline-derived CDR1 and CDR2 are SQVTM and ANQGSEA. V gave up 6 bases and J gave up 5 bases; unmatched junction bases: 15. The CDR3 contains 15 residues. Researchers amplified the TCR beta CDR3 regions from RNA transcripts. The HTBI primer set drove a first-round RT-PCR of the TCR CDR3. TCRdb redid the calling of the multiplex PCR reads with MiXCR, one entry per CDR3 protein. The table shows a few hundred thousand distinct CDR3 sequences, with less than 25% occurring only once. This clonotype was picked up many times. What it binds is not known.

This sequence joins TRBV29-1 and TRBJ2-7, with 8 bases that match TRBD1. The TCR sequence derives from a man between 18 and 35 years old with Graves' hyperthyroidism. Input material: blood. Written as DNA, the CDR3 is TGCAGCGTCCGAGAGGTTGTGACAGGGGACCACGAGCAGTACTTC. Translated, it gives CSVREVVTGDHEQYF.